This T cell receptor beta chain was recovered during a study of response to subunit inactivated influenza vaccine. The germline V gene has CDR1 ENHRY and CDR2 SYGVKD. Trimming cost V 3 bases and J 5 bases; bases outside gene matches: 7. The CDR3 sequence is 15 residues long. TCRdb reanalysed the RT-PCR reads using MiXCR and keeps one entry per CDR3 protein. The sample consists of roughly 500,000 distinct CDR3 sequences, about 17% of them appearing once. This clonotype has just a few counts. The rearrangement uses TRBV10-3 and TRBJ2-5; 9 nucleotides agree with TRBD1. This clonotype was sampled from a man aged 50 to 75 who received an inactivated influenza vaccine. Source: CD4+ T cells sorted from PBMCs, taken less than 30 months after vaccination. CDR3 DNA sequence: TGTGCCATCAGTGAATTTGGACAGGGGTTGGAGACCCAGTACTTC. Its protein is CAISEFGQGLETQYF.